The TCR beta chain under discussion was sequenced for a study of blood T cells in healthy people across ages. Study as a whole: Roughly one uniquely barcoded beta molecule per two T cells was captured.

CDR1 and CDR2 from the germline V gene are SGHTA and FQGTGA. CDR3 length: 12 amino acids. Trimming removed 7 bases from V and 8 bases from J, with 11 bases in between. General study findings and limits: A strong correlation between TCR beta diversity and naive T cell percentage was seen.

A sample-barcoded 5' primer and a J-beta primer mix were used in a second PCR of about 7 to 12 cycles. There were at least 3 million CDR3-containing paired-end reads obtained from each sample. Via MiXCR, TCRdb re-called the 5' RACE reads, giving one row per CDR3 protein. The sample has approximately 1.5 million distinct CDR3 sequences, around 36% seen once. For this clonotype: Its specificity is unknown.

The sample consisted of blood. The TCR comes from a woman in her twenties or thirties in good health. The rearrangement uses TRBV7-3 and TRBJ1-4; D not certain. The CDR3 coding sequence is TGTGCCAGCACGGGTGAATCGGAAAAACTGTTTTTT. Protein product: CASTGESEKLFF.